This passage covers 18 T cell receptor beta chains from one sample sequenced in a study of blood T cell repertoires in COVID-19. The method was immunoSEQ multiplex PCR; TCRdb's version includes in-frame clones alone and lacks a portion of them. The data contain approximately 250,000 clones, 88% of them singletons. Sequencing was done on a sample of PBMCs or T cells enriched from blood (not recorded which). These TCRs come from a young woman who had recovered from COVID-19.

This clone showed up just once. This chain connects TRBV19 to TRBJ1-5; D not resolved. V lost 7 bases, J lost 5 bases, and 15 bases lay in between. The germline CDR1 and CDR2 sequences are LNHDA and SQIVND (reference sequence). The CDR3 runs to 14 residues. For the CDR3, the DNA is TGTGCCAGTAACCTTAGGGAGGGTGATCAGCCCCAGCATTTT. Encoded protein: CASNLREGDQPQHF.

The rearrangement links TRBV9 to TRBJ2-3; TRBD2 matches at 11 bases. The germline V gene encodes CDR1 SGDLS and CDR2 YYNGEE. This CDR3 is built from 16 residues. V was clipped by 4 bases and J by 6 bases; unmatched bases: 10. The CDR3 protein is CASSLGLAGGVDTQYF. The CDR3 region has the DNA TGTGCCAGCAGCCTCGGGTTAGCGGGAGGGGTGGATACGCAGTATTTT.

The genes are TRBV28 and TRBJ1-1; D perhaps matches TRBD1 (6 bases). The germline gives CDR1 MDHEN, CDR2 SYDVKM. Trimming cost V 10 bases and J 7 bases, with 22 bases left between them. The CDR3 loop spans 14 amino acids. CDR3 nucleotide sequence: TGTGCCATCCTTTTGGGGGGGGGCGGTGGTGAAGCTTTCTTT. It yields the protein CAILLGGGGGEAFF.

The chain recombines TRBV5-1 with TRBJ2-5; 7 positions match TRBD2. The CDR3 covers 15 residues. The germline V gene encodes CDR1 SGHRS and CDR2 YFSETQ. V shed 0 bases and J 0 bases; nucleotides not matched to a gene: 2. The chain's CDR3 is CASSLVLADQETQYF. As DNA, the CDR3 is TGCGCCAGCAGCTTGGTTCTAGCGGACCAAGAGACCCAGTACTTC.

DNA of the CDR3: TGTGCCAGCAGCCCACAGGCGTCATCCTATAATTCACCCCTCCACTTT. Protein sequence: CASSPQASSYNSPLHF. The chain recombines TRBV7-6 with TRBJ1-6; D perhaps matches TRBD1 (5 bases). The CDR3 totals 16 residues. The germline V gene encodes CDR1 SGHVS and CDR2 FNYEAQ. Between the trimmed V and J ends, which lost 5 bases and 1 base, there was a span of 12 bases.

The rearrangement joins TRBV28 to TRBJ2-7, with a tentative D call TRBD1 (5 bases). V lost 2 bases and J 7 bases, leaving 9 bases between the germline ends. This CDR3 has 12 amino acids. CDR1 and CDR2 (germline): MDHEN, SYDVKM. The CDR3 sequence: CASSLLNREQYF. The CDR3 DNA reads TGTGCCAGCAGTTTACTAAACAGGGAGCAGTACTTC.

This clone was counted a few times. This rearrangement joins TRBV6-5 to TRBJ1-2; D not certain. Trimming removed 4 bases at V and 4 bases at J, with 4 bases between. Germline V gives CDR1 MNHEY, CDR2 SVGAGI. The CDR3 has 11 residues. CDR3 sequence: CASSSSYGYTF. DNA of the CDR3: TGTGCCAGCAGTTCTAGCTATGGCTACACCTTC.

This chain joins TRBV4-3 and TRBJ1-6, with D possibly TRBD1 on 6 matching bases. Germline CDR1 LGHNA, CDR2 YSLEER. The CDR3 is made up of 15 amino acids. Trimming took off 5 bases at V and 14 bases at J, with 22 bases between the two ends. CDR3 protein: CASSEQGRISGALHF. The DNA of the CDR3 is TGCGCCAGCAGCGAACAAGGACGGATTTCAGGGGCCCTCCACTTT.

The chain links TRBV3-1 (or the pseudogene TRBV3-2) to TRBJ2-5; unclear D gene. The CDR3 contains 14 residues. Germline V gives CDR1 LGHDT, CDR2 YNNKEL (reference sequence). Deletions cut 4 bases from V and 3 bases from J, with 12 bases between. The CDR3 reads CASSPGRRKETQYF. The CDR3 nucleotides are TGTGCCAGCAGCCCTGGGCGCCGCAAAGAGACCCAGTACTTC.

The gene calls are TRBV5-4 and TRBJ2-2; the D is unclear. The germline CDR1 and CDR2 sequences are SGHNT and YYREEE (reference sequence). V lost 9 bases to trimming and J lost 4 bases, with 10 bases between them. This CDR3 region has 12 residues. The CDR3 reads CATTNATGELFF. In DNA, the CDR3 is TGTGCCACTACGAATGCCACCGGGGAGCTGTTTTTT.

The rearrangement joins TRBV5-1 to TRBJ2-5, with TRBD2 matching over 8 bases. The germline V gene has CDR1 SGHRS and CDR2 YFSETQ. The CDR3 totals 16 residues. Trimming removed 0 bases from V and 3 bases from J; junction bases left unmatched: 7. CDR3 coding DNA: TGCGCCAGCAGCTTGGCCGTTAGCGGGGCCGAAGAGACCCAGTACTTC. Translated, it gives CASSLAVSGAEETQYF.

The chain uses TRBV30 and TRBJ2-1, with D possibly being TRBD2 (7 bases). V was cut by 4 bases and J by 4 bases, with 23 bases left in between. The CDR3 runs 17 residues. Germline lookup yields CDR1 GTSNPN and CDR2 SVGIG (reference sequence). The CDR3 region is CAWMGGGQNTQYNEQFF. The CDR3 DNA is TGTGCCTGGATGGGCGGGGGCCAGAATACTCAGTACAATGAGCAGTTCTTC.

The chain recombines TRBV6-2 or TRBV6-3 with TRBJ2-4; 8 positions agree with TRBD2. This CDR3 is built from 17 residues. The germline CDR1 and CDR2 sequences are MNHEY and SVGEGT. Germline trimming cut 4 bases from V and 1 base from J; bases unmatched to any gene: 9. CDR3 loop: CASSSVGRGWAKNIQYF. Written as DNA, the CDR3 is TGTGCCAGCAGTTCGGTCGGGAGGGGATGGGCCAAAAACATTCAGTACTTC.

The J gene is TRBJ2-1, the V gene TRBV18, with D perhaps matching TRBD2 (5 bases). The CDR3 runs 15 residues. Germline V gene lookup returns CDR1 KGHSH and CDR2 LQKENI. V dropped 1 base and J dropped 2 bases, with 9 bases sitting between them. The CDR3 DNA reads as TGTGCCAGCTCACCACTCGGGGTCCCCTACAATGAGCAGTTCTTC. It yields the protein CASSPLGVPYNEQFF.

J is TRBJ1-1 and V is TRBV6-5; a possible D gene is TRBD1 (5 bases). The length of the CDR3 is 14 residues. From germline, CDR1 is MNHEY and CDR2 SVGAGI. Trimming shortened V by 4 bases and J by 3 bases, and 12 bases separated the two germline ends. The CDR3 region is CASSSRQGYTEAFF. The CDR3 coding sequence is TGTGCCAGCAGTTCACGCCAGGGATACACTGAAGCTTTCTTT.

The chain joins TRBV2 to TRBJ1-1, with D maybe TRBD1 (5 bases). Germline values: CDR1 SNHLY, CDR2 FYNNEI. Trimming took off 6 bases at V and 0 bases at J, with 11 bases between the two ends. This CDR3 has 14 residues. The CDR3 protein is CASSPGGMNTEAFF. CDR3 bases: TGTGCCAGCAGCCCCGGGGGAATGAACACTGAAGCTTTCTTT.

Points on this clone: This specimen includes other DNA sequences encoding the same CDR3. V usage is TRBV5-1 and J usage is TRBJ1-3, with D maybe TRBD1 (5 bases). This CDR3 is built from 14 residues. From germline, CDR1 is SGHRS and CDR2 YFSETQ. The germline V and J ends were trimmed by 3 bases and 1 base, with 8 bases remaining between them. The CDR3 here is CASSSQGSGNTIYF. Here the CDR3 DNA reads TGCGCCAGCAGCTCTCAGGGTTCTGGAAACACCATATATTTT.

The chain links TRBV28 to TRBJ2-1; 11 bases match TRBD1. V shed 4 bases and J 5 bases; nucleotides not matched to a gene: 10. Germline V CDR1 and CDR2: MDHEN, SYDVKM. The CDR3 has 17 residues. The CDR3 coding sequence is TGTGCCAGCAGTTCGGACAGGGGGCTAATCACACACAATGAGCAGTTCTTC. Encoded protein: CASSSDRGLITHNEQFF.